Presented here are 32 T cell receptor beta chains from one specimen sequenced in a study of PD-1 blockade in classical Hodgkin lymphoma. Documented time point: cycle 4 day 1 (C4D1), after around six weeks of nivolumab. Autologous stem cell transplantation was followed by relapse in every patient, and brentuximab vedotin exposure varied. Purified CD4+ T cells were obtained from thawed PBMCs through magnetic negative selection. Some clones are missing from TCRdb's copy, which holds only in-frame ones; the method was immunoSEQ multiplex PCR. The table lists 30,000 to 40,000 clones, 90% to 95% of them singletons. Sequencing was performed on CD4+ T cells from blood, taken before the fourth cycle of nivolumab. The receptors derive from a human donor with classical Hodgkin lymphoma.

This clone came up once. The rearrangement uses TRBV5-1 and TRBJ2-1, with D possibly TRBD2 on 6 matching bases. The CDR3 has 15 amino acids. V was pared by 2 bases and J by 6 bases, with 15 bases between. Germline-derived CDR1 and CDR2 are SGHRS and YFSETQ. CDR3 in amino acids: CASSFGGLTLNEQFF. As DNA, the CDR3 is TGCGCCAGCAGCTTTGGGGGACTCACCCTCAATGAGCAGTTCTTC.

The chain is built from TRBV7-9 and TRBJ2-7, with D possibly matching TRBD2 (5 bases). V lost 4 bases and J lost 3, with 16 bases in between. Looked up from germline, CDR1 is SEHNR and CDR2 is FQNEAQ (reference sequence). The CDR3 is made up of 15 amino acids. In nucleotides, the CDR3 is TGTGCCAGCAGCTCCACTAGAGAGGGCCGCTACGAGCAGTACTTC. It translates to CASSSTREGRYEQYF.

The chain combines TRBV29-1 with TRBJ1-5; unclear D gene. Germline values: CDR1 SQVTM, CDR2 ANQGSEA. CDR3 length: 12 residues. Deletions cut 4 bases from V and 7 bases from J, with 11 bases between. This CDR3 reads CSVGPPGQPQHF. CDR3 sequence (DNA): TGCAGCGTTGGACCCCCCGGCCAGCCCCAGCATTTT.

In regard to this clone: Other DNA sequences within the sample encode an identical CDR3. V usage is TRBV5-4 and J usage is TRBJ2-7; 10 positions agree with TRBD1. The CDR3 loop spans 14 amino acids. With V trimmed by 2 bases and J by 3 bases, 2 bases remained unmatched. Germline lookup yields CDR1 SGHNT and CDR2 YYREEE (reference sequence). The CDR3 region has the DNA TGTGCCAGCAGCTTCGGGGACAGGGGCTACGAGCAGTACTTC. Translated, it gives CASSFGDRGYEQYF.

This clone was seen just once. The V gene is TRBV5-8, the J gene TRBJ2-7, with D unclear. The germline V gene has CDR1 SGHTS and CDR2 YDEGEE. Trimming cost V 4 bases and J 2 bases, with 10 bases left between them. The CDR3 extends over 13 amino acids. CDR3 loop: CASSQVPAYEQYF. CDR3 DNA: TGTGCCAGCAGCCAGGTCCCCGCCTACGAGCAGTACTTC.

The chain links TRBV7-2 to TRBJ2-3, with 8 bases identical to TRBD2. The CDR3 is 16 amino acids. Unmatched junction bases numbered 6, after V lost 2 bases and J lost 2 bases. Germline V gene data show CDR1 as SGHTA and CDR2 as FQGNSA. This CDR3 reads CASSLQTGLDTDTQYF. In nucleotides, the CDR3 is TGTGCCAGCAGCTTACAAACGGGACTAGACACAGATACGCAGTATTTT.

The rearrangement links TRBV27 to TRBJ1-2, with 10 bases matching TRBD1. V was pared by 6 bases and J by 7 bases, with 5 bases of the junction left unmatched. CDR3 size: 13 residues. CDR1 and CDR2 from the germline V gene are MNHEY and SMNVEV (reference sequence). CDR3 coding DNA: TGTGCCAGCAGGGAGACAGGGGGCGGTGGCTACACCTTC. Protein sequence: CASRETGGGGYTF.

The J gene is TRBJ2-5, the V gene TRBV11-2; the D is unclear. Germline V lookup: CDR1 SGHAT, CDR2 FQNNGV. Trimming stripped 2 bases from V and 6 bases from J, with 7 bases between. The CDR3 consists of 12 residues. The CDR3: CASSLRPQTQYF. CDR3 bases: TGTGCCAGCAGCTTAAGGCCCCAGACCCAGTACTTC.

Here the CDR3 DNA reads TGTGCCAGCAGCCTATATTTCATGAACACTGAAGCTTTCTTT. It translates to CASSLYFMNTEAFF. This rearrangement joins TRBV2 to TRBJ1-1; D is unresolved. With 6 bases removed from V and 0 bases from J, the gap between germline ends came to 11 bases. This CDR3 contains 14 residues. Germline V lookup: CDR1 SNHLY, CDR2 FYNNEI.

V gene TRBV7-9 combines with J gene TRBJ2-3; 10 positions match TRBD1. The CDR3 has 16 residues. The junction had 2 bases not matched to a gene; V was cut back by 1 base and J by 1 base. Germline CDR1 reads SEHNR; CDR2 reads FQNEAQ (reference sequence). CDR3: CASSLVGTGGTDTQYF. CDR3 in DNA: TGTGCCAGCAGCTTAGTGGGGACAGGGGGCACAGATACGCAGTATTTT.

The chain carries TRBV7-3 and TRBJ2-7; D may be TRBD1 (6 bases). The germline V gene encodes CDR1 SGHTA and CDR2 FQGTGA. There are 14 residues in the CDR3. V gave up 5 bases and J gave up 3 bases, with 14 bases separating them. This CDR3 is CASSTGGQFYEQYF. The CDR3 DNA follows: TGTGCCAGCAGCACAGGAGGACAGTTCTACGAGCAGTACTTC.

CDR3 protein: CASSPTGYTGELFF. CDR3 coding DNA: TGTGCCAGCAGCCCAACAGGGTACACCGGGGAGCTGTTTTTT. The gene calls are TRBV25-1 and TRBJ2-2; weak D call: TRBD1 (6 bases). V gave up 6 bases and J gave up 3 bases, with 11 bases separating them. The germline gives CDR1 MGHDK, CDR2 SYGVNS. This CDR3 spans 14 amino acids.

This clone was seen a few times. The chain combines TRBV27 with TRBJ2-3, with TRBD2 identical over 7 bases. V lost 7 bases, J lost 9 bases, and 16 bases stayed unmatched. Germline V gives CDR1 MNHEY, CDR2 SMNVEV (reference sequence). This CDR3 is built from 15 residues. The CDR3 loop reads CASIKLSLGAGTQYF. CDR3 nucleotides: TGTGCCAGCATCAAGTTGAGTTTAGGAGCGGGGACGCAGTATTTT.

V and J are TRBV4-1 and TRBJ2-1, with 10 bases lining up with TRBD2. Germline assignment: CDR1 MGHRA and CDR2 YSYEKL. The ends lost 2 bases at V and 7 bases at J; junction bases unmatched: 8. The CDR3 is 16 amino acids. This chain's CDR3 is CASSQNRLAGANEQFF. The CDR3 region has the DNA TGCGCCAGCAGCCAAAATCGACTAGCGGGCGCTAATGAGCAGTTCTTC.

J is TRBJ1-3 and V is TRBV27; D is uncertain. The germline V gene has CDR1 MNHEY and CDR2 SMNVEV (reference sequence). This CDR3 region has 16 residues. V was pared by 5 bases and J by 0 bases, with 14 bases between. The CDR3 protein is CASSRYLGGSGNTIYF. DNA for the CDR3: TGTGCCAGCAGTAGATACCTCGGAGGCTCTGGAAACACCATATATTTT.

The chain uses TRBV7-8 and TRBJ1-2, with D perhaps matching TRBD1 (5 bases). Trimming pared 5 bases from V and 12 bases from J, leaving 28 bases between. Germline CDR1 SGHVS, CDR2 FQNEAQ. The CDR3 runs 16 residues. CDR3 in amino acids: CASSPGVIVGEVVDTF. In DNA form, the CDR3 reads TGTGCCAGCAGCCCCGGAGTGATAGTGGGGGAGGTAGTCGACACCTTC.

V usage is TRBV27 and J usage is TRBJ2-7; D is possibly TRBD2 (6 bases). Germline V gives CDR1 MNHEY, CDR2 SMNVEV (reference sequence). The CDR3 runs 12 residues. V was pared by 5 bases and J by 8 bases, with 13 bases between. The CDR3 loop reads CASSPGLYQQYF. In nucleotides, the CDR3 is TGTGCCAGCAGTCCGGGACTTTACCAGCAGTACTTC.

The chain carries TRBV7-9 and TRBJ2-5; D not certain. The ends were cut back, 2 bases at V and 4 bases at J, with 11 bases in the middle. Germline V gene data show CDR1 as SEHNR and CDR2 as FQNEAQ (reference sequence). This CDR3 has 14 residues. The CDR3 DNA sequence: TGTGCCAGCAGCTTATTTGGCGACCGAGAGACCCAGTACTTC. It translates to CASSLFGDRETQYF.

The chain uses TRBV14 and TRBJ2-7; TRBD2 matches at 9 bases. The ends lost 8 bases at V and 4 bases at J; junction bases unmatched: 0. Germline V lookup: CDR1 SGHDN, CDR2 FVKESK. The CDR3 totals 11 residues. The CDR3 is CASGLAYEQYF. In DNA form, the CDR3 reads TGTGCCAGCGGACTAGCGTACGAGCAGTACTTC.

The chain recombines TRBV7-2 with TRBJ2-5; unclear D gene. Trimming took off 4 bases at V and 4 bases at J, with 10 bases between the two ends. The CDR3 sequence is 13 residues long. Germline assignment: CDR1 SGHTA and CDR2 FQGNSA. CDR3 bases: TGTGCCAGCAGCTATTCCAATAGAGAGACCCAGTACTTC. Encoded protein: CASSYSNRETQYF.

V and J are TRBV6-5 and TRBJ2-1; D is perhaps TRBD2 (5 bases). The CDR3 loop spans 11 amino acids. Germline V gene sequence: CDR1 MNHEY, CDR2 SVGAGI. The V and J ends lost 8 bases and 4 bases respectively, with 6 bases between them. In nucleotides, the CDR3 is TGTGCCAGCGGGAGTTACAATGAGCAGTTCTTC. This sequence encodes CASGSYNEQFF.

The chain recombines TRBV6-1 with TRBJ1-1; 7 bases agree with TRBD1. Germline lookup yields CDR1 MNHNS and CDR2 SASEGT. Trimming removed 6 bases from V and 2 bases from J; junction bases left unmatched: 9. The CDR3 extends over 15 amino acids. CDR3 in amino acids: CASRYDRAGNTEAFF. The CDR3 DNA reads TGTGCCAGCAGGTACGACAGGGCCGGAAACACTGAAGCTTTCTTT.

CDR3: CASSIAGYNQPQHF. CDR3 bases: TGTGCCAGTAGTATAGCAGGGTACAATCAGCCCCAGCATTTT. The J gene is TRBJ1-5, the V gene TRBV19; D might be TRBD1 (5 bases). The CDR3 totals 14 residues. CDR1 and CDR2 from the germline V gene are LNHDA and SQIVND (reference sequence). V was trimmed by 1 base and J by 3 bases, leaving 7 bases between them.

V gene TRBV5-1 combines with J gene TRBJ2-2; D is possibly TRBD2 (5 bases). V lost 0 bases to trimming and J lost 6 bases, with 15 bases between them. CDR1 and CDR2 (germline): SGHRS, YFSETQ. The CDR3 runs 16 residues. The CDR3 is CASSLDLGLAAGELFF. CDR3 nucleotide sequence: TGCGCCAGCAGCTTGGATCTCGGGCTAGCCGCCGGGGAGCTGTTTTTT.

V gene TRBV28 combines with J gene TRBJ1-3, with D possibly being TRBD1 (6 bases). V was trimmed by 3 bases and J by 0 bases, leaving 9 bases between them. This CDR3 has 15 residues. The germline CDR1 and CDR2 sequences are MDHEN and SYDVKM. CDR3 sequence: CASSLGGASGNTIYF. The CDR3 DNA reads TGTGCCAGCAGTTTGGGGGGCGCCTCTGGAAACACCATATATTTT.

The CDR3 loop is CASSPREVLGETQYF. CDR3 in DNA: TGTGCCAGCAGCCCCCGAGAGGTCCTAGGAGAGACCCAGTACTTC. The rearrangement joins TRBV7-9 to TRBJ2-5; no firm D call. CDR1 and CDR2 from the germline V gene are SEHNR and FQNEAQ (reference sequence). The CDR3 length is 15 residues. Trimming stripped 5 bases from V and 4 bases from J, with 17 bases between. The variable domain in full, completed from reference TRBV7-9 and TRBJ2-5, reads DTGVSQNPRHKITKRGQNVTFRCDPISEHNRLYWYRQTLGQGPEFLTYFQNEAQLEKSRLLSDRFSAERPKGSFSTLEIQRTEQGDSAMYLCASSPREVLGETQYFGPGTRLLVL.

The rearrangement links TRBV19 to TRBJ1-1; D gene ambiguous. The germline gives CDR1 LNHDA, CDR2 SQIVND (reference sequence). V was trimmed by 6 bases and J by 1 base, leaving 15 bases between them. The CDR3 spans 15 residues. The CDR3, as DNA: TGTGCCAGTAGCCTAGGATTTTTTGCGAACACTGAAGCTTTCTTT. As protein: CASSLGFFANTEAFF.

The CDR3 DNA reads TGTGCCAGCAGCCCTAGACAGGGGGCCGGGGAGCTGTTTTTT. Translating gives CASSPRQGAGELFF. V and J are TRBV11-3 and TRBJ2-2, with 9 bases matching TRBD1. The trim removed 5 bases at V and 6 bases at J, leaving 4 bases unmatched. Germline CDR1 reads SGHNT; CDR2 reads YENEEA. CDR3 length: 14 amino acids.

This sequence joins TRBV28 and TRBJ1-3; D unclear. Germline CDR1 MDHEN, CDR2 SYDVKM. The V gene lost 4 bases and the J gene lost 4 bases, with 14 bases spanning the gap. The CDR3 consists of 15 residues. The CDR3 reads CASSYRSSSGNTIYF. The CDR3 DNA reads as TGTGCCAGCAGTTACCGCAGCAGCTCAGGAAACACCATATATTTT.

CDR3 nucleotides: TGTGCCAGCAGCTTGTTTTCAGGGGCAGACCCTCTCTACGAGCAGTACTTC. Translated: CASSLFSGADPLYEQYF. The chain couples TRBV5-4 to TRBJ2-7; possibly TRBD1 for D (6 bases). Germline-derived CDR1 and CDR2 are SGHNT and YYREEE (reference sequence). The CDR3 sequence is 17 residues long. Trimming cost V 1 base and J 3 bases, with 20 bases left between them. Variable domain in full (rest from reference TRBV5-4 and TRBJ2-7): ETGVTQSPTHLIKTRGQQVTLRCSSQSGHNTVSWYQQALGQGPQFIFQYYREEENGRGNFPPRFSGLQFPNYSSELNVNALELDDSALYLCASSLFSGADPLYEQYFGPGTRLTVT.

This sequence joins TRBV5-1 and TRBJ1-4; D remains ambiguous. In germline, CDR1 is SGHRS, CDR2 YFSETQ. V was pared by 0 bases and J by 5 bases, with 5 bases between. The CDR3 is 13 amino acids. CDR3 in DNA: TGCGCCAGCAGCTTGGGAGAAAATGAAAAACTGTTTTTT. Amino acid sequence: CASSLGENEKLFF.

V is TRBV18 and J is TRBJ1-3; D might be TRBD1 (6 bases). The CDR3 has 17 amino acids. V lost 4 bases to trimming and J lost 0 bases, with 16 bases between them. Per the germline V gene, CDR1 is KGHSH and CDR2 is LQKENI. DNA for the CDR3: TGTGCCAGCTCACAGACCCCGGGACAACTCTCTGGAAACACCATATATTTT. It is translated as CASSQTPGQLSGNTIYF.